This is a list of T cell receptor beta chains from one sample in a study of beta chain features in type 1 diabetes. TCRdb keeps only in-frame clones here, not all; method: immunoSEQ multiplex PCR. The sample carries some 240,000 clones, 15% to 20% recorded once. The material sequenced was naive CD4+ T cells from blood. The receptors originated from a man between 25 and 39 years old with type 1 diabetes. The CDR3 runs from the conserved cysteine through the conserved F or W. A D gene is named only where the DNA matches it firmly. Some rows mark clone size as missing; the rest say once, few, many or name a class of expanded clone.

d_gene,j_gene,v_gene,abundance,CDR3aa,CDR3nt
TRBD2,TRBJ2-3,TRBV7-9,-,CASSLNKLAGGDTQYF,TGTGCCAGCAGCTTGAACAAGCTAGCGGGAGGGGATACGCAGTATTTT
-,TRBJ2-3,TRBV7-2,few,CASSRRSRDTQYF,TGTGCCAGCAGCCGGAGGTCGAGAGATACGCAGTATTTT
-,TRBJ1-2,TRBV14,-,CASSPAGYGYTF,TGTGCCAGCAGCCCGGCAGGTTATGGCTACACCTTC
-,TRBJ2-7,TRBV28,-,CASNGWPEQYF,TGTGCCAGCAACGGCTGGCCCGAGCAGTACTTC
TRBD1,TRBJ2-1,TRBV29-1,few,CSVEDWTGGINEQFF,TGCAGCGTTGAAGACTGGACAGGGGGCATCAATGAGCAGTTCTTC
-,TRBJ2-1,TRBV27,-,CASSAESSYNEQFF,TGTGCCAGCAGTGCAGAGAGCTCCTACAATGAGCAGTTCTTC
-,TRBJ1-2,TRBV29-1,-,CSLLRGDGYTF,TGCAGCCTCCTAAGGGGAGATGGCTACACCTTC
TRBD2,TRBJ2-3,TRBV18,-,CASSPVTSGGTDTQYF,TGTGCCAGCTCACCAGTAACTAGCGGCGGCACAGATACGCAGTATTTT
TRBD1,TRBJ2-7,TRBV29-1,-,CSVPDRANSYEQYF,TGCAGCGTCCCAGACAGGGCGAATTCCTACGAGCAGTACTTC
TRBD1,TRBJ2-6,TRBV7-9,few,CASRPLDRGAANVLTF,TGTGCCAGCAGACCCCTCGACAGGGGTGCGGCCAACGTCCTGACTTTC
-,TRBJ2-5,TRBV20-1,-,CSARGAETQYF,TGCAGTGCTAGAGGGGCAGAGACCCAGTACTTC
-,TRBJ2-7,TRBV10-3,-,CAISENRDYEQYF,TGTGCCATCAGTGAGAACAGGGACTACGAGCAGTACTTC
-,TRBJ2-5,TRBV11-2,-,CASSLRGPKYF,TGTGCCAGCAGCTTACGAGGCCCTAAGTACTTC
-,TRBJ1-1,TRBV29-1,few,CSVRPFYSTEAFF,TGCAGCGTTAGGCCTTTTTATTCGACTGAAGCTTTCTTT
TRBD2,TRBJ2-3,TRBV29-1,few,CSAGLAGTDTQYF,TGCAGCGCTGGACTAGCGGGGACAGATACGCAGTATTTT
-,TRBJ2-7,TRBV20-1,-,CSAKYLYEQYF,TGCAGTGCTAAGTATCTCTACGAGCAGTACTTC
-,TRBJ2-3,TRBV29-1,few,CSVDFRAAQYF,TGCAGCGTTGACTTTCGGGCAGCGCAGTATTTT